The 20 T cell receptor beta chains below all came from one sample that was sequenced in a study of blood T cell repertoires in COVID-19. Clones were read by immunoSEQ multiplex PCR, and TCRdb kept only the in-frame ones, dropping some. Of fewer than 30,000 clones in the sample, roughly 87% were seen once. Input material: peripheral blood. Receptors were obtained from a human donor in a cohort sampled during active COVID-19.

The chain recombines TRBV21-1 with TRBJ2-1; TRBD2, the table's D call, was not compared with the DNA. TRBV21-1 is flagged as a pseudogene. The CDR3 contains 16 residues. The CDR3 region is CASSKRGVAGGPKQFF. The CDR3 DNA is TGTGCCAGCAGCAAGAGGGGGGTAGCGGGAGGGCCAAAGCAGTTCTTC.

This chain uses TRBV7-9 with TRBJ2-7; tentative D call: TRBD1 (5 bases). This CDR3 comprises 11 residues. Germline assignment: CDR1 SEHNR and CDR2 FQNEAQ (reference sequence). V was cut by 5 bases and J by 12 bases, with 14 bases left in between. CDR3: CASSPSDGAYF. DNA for the CDR3: TGTGCCAGCAGCCCCTCGGATGGGGCGTACTTC.

V and J are TRBV6-4 and TRBJ2-3; 8 positions match TRBD2. The V segment lost 9 bases and the J segment 3 bases; nucleotides outside the gene matches: 5. Germline values: CDR1 MRHNA, CDR2 SNTAGT. CDR3 size: 13 residues. In DNA form, the CDR3 reads TGTGCCAGTTCTGAGCGGGAGACAGATACGCAGTATTTT. As protein: CASSERETDTQYF.

The rearrangement uses TRBV3-1 (or the pseudogene TRBV3-2) and TRBJ2-5; 7 bases fit TRBD1. The CDR3 contains 15 residues. The V gene's germline CDR1 is LGHDT and CDR2 YNNKEL (reference sequence). V lost 1 base to trimming and J lost 2 bases; unmatched junction nucleotides: 4. The CDR3 is CASSQGRQGQETQYF. CDR3 nucleotide sequence: TGTGCCAGCAGCCAAGGGAGACAGGGACAAGAGACCCAGTACTTC.

The genes are TRBV4-1 and TRBJ1-1; D is undetermined. This CDR3 region has 13 residues. Germline lookup yields CDR1 MGHRA and CDR2 YSYEKL. V was pared by 5 bases and J by 0 bases, with 7 bases between. CDR3 region: CASSARMNTEAFF. CDR3 nucleotides: TGCGCCAGCAGCGCCAGGATGAACACTGAAGCTTTCTTT.

The chain employs TRBV5-1 and TRBJ2-7, with a possible D match to TRBD2 (6 bases). CDR1 and CDR2 (germline): SGHRS, YFSETQ. The ends were cut back, 0 bases at V and 0 bases at J, with 10 bases in the middle. This CDR3 spans 15 amino acids. CDR3 amino acids: CASSLAAGSSYEQYF. The DNA for the CDR3 is TGCGCCAGCAGCTTGGCGGCGGGGAGCTCCTACGAGCAGTACTTC.

The rearrangement joins TRBV5-6 to TRBJ2-7; no reliable D call. Trimming pared 1 base from V and 1 base from J, leaving 6 bases between. Germline V gives CDR1 SGHDT, CDR2 YYEEEE. The CDR3 loop spans 13 amino acids. The CDR3 nucleotides read TGTGCCAGCAGCTTGTACAGATCCTACGAGCAGTACTTC. Protein product: CASSLYRSYEQYF.

The chain combines TRBV11-2 with TRBJ2-2, with 9 bases that match TRBD2. The length of the CDR3 is 17 residues. CDR1 and CDR2 from the germline V gene are SGHAT and FQNNGV. V lost 5 bases, J lost 0 bases, and 7 bases stayed unmatched. The CDR3 region is CASSPLAGGTNTGELFF. The CDR3 DNA reads as TGTGCCAGCAGCCCTCTGGCGGGGGGGACGAACACCGGGGAGCTGTTTTTT.

This clone was seen only once. The chain carries TRBV3-1 (or the pseudogene TRBV3-2) and TRBJ2-2; 7 positions match TRBD2. The CDR3 is made up of 14 amino acids. Looked up from germline, CDR1 is LGHDT and CDR2 is YNNKEL (reference sequence). The V and J ends lost 1 base and 7 bases, in that order; junction bases with no gene match: 3. The CDR3 here is CASSQGEGIGELFF. CDR3 coding DNA: TGTGCCAGCAGCCAAGGGGAGGGAATCGGGGAGCTGTTTTTT.

V gene TRBV20-1 combines with J gene TRBJ1-2; a weak D match, TRBD1 (6 bases). Per the germline V gene, CDR1 is DFQATT and CDR2 is SNEGSKA (reference sequence). This CDR3 comprises 14 residues. V dropped 3 bases and J dropped 7 bases, with 18 bases sitting between them. The CDR3 DNA reads TGCAGTGCTAGTAGGGACACCACCACGGGTGGCTACACCTTC. Its translation is CSASRDTTTGGYTF.

The chain joins TRBV2 to TRBJ1-1, with D perhaps matching TRBD1 (5 bases). Trimming took 9 bases from V and 6 from J, leaving 14 bases between them. From germline, CDR1 is SNHLY and CDR2 FYNNEI. The CDR3 has 12 residues. CDR3 DNA sequence: TGTGCCAGTCGGGTGGAGGGGCCTGAAGCTTTCTTT. Translating it yields CASRVEGPEAFF.

The J gene is TRBJ2-3, the V gene TRBV19; a weak D match, TRBD2 (5 bases). The CDR3 extends over 14 amino acids. Germline V gene lookup returns CDR1 LNHDA and CDR2 SQIVND (reference sequence). V was clipped by 7 bases and J by 5 bases, with 16 bases between them. The CDR3 bases are TGTGCCAGTACCAACCTGGGGAGTGGAGATACGCAGTATTTT. Its translation is CASTNLGSGDTQYF. Together with reference TRBV19 and TRBJ2-3, the CDR3 gives the full variable domain: DGGITQSPKYLFRKEGQNVTLSCEQNLNHDAMYWYRQDPGQGLRLIYYSQIVNDFQKGDIAEGYSVSREKKESFPLTVTSAQKNPTAFYLCASTNLGSGDTQYFGPGTRLTVL.

The chain carries TRBV7-2 and TRBJ1-5; 9 bases align to TRBD1. The CDR3 covers 14 residues. CDR1 and CDR2 (germline): SGHTA, FQGNSA. V was clipped by 5 bases and J by 8 bases; unmatched bases: 7. The CDR3: CASSAGTGYEPQHF. The CDR3 DNA follows: TGTGCCAGCAGCGCCGGGACAGGGTATGAGCCCCAGCATTTT.

J is TRBJ1-5 and V is TRBV2; D may be TRBD1 (5 bases). The CDR3 runs 13 residues. The germline V and J ends were trimmed by 6 bases and 4 bases, with 10 bases remaining between them. Germline V gene sequence: CDR1 SNHLY, CDR2 FYNNEI. In DNA form, the CDR3 reads TGTGCCAGCAGGGAACGGACAAATCAGCCCCAGCATTTT. This codes for CASRERTNQPQHF.

The chain is built from TRBV9 and TRBJ1-6; maybe TRBD1 (5 bases). Trimming took 4 bases from V and 4 from J, leaving 15 bases between them. The germline CDR1 and CDR2 sequences are SGDLS and YYNGEE. This CDR3 spans 16 amino acids. The CDR3 nucleotides read TGTGCCAGCAGCTTGGGGGGACTCCCTTATAATTCACCCCTCCACTTT. Translation: CASSLGGLPYNSPLHF.

The chain carries TRBV4-2 and TRBJ2-1, with 9 bases matching TRBD1. CDR1 LGHNA and CDR2 YNFKEQ come from the germline V gene. Trimming removed 4 bases from V and 1 base from J; junction bases left unmatched: 14. The CDR3 has 19 residues. The CDR3 region has the DNA TGTGCCAGCAGCCCTCCGGGACAGGGTGCCTTAGCGTCCTACAATGAGCAGTTCTTC. This encodes CASSPPGQGALASYNEQFF.

The chain recombines TRBV18 with TRBJ1-1; TRBD1 aligns across 7 bases. The J segment lost 0 bases and the V segment lost 0 bases, leaving 7 bases of the junction unmatched. CDR1 KGHSH and CDR2 LQKENI come from the germline V gene. CDR3 length: 17 residues. DNA of the CDR3: TGTGCCAGCTCACCACCTGGAAAGGGGGCTCTGAACACTGAAGCTTTCTTT. Its protein is CASSPPGKGALNTEAFF.

This chain links TRBV6-5 with TRBJ1-1, with 7 bases matching TRBD1. J was trimmed by 6 bases and V by 6 bases; bases with no gene match: 7. The CDR3 has 13 residues. CDR1 and CDR2 (germline): MNHEY, SVGAGI. The CDR3 is CASRARQGSEAFF. Written as DNA, the CDR3 is TGTGCCAGCAGGGCCCGACAGGGCTCTGAAGCTTTCTTT.

The chain employs TRBV28 and TRBJ2-7; a possible D gene is TRBD1 (6 bases). CDR1 is MDHEN and CDR2 is SYDVKM in the germline V gene. V was trimmed by 5 bases and J by 9 bases, leaving 20 bases between them. This CDR3 is 14 amino acids long. Here the CDR3 reads CASSTPGRPQGQYF. CDR3 coding DNA: TGTGCCAGCAGTACCCCCGGAAGGCCACAGGGGCAGTACTTC. The full variable domain, in which reference TRBV28 and TRBJ2-7 provide the parts outside the CDR3, is DVKVTQSSRYLVKRTGEKVFLECVQDMDHENMFWYRQDPGLGLRLIYFSYDVKMKEKGDIPEGYSVSREKKERFSLILESASTNQTSMYLCASSTPGRPQGQYFGPGTRLTVT.

This chain uses TRBV14 with TRBJ1-2, with D perhaps matching TRBD1 (6 bases). V was trimmed by 4 bases and J by 2 bases, leaving 8 bases between them. The germline CDR1 and CDR2 sequences are SGHDN and FVKESK. This CDR3 spans 13 amino acids. CDR3 sequence: CASSPGTNYGYTF. Here the CDR3 DNA reads TGTGCCAGCAGCCCCGGGACAAACTATGGCTACACCTTC. Full variable domain (outside the CDR3, taken from reference TRBV14 and TRBJ1-2): EAGVTQFPSHSVIEKGQTVTLRCDPISGHDNLYWYRRVMGKEIKFLLHFVKESKQDESGMPNNRFLAERTGGTYSTLKVQPAELEDSGVYFCASSPGTNYGYTFGSGTRLTVV.